These T cell receptor beta chains were read from a single sample in a study of CD8+ T cells in alopecia areata. Profiled with immunoSEQ multiplex PCR; TCRdb holds only in-frame clones, not every one. Among some 80,000 clones listed, around 67% were seen once. This sample comprised CD8+ T cells sorted from blood, obtained at week 24, from a patient treated with tofacitinib. These receptors were taken from a human donor with alopecia areata. CDR3s include the opening cysteine and the closing phenylalanine or tryptophan. D genes are given only for firm matches. The size of a clone is reported for some rows only, either as once, few or many, or as a class for expanded clones.

V	D	size	J	DNA	CDR3
TRBV7-9	-	-	TRBJ2-5	TGTGCCAGTCTCGACAACCTCCAAGAGACCCAGTACTTC	CASLDNLQETQYF
TRBV11-2	-	-	TRBJ2-4	TGTGCCAGCAGCGAAGGAAGGGGGGCCAAAAACATTCAGTACTTC	CASSEGRGAKNIQYF
TRBV5-6	TRBD1	-	TRBJ1-2	TGTGCCAGCAGCCAGGGGACAGCAAATGGCTACACCTTC	CASSQGTANGYTF
TRBV13	TRBD1	-	TRBJ1-1	TGTGCCAGCACCTGGGGCGGGACAGGGCTCATGAACACTGAAGCTTTCTTT	CASTWGGTGLMNTEAFF
TRBV5-6	-	-	TRBJ1-1	TGTGCCAGCAGCTTTTCCCCATACACTGAAGCTTTCTTT	CASSFSPYTEAFF
TRBV7-2	-	few	TRBJ2-6	TGTGCCAGCAGCTTAGCGACCTCTGGGGCCAACGTCCTGACTTTC	CASSLATSGANVLTF
TRBV7-9	-	few	TRBJ2-3	TGTGCCAGCAGCTCCTGGGACAACACAGATACGCAGTATTTT	CASSSWDNTDTQYF
TRBV6-1	-	-	TRBJ1-3	TGTGCCAGCAGGATCCCCACCTCTGGAAACACCATATATTTT	CASRIPTSGNTIYF
TRBV29-1	-	-	TRBJ1-2	TGCAGCGTCTTGTTTGGCTATGGCTACACCTTC	CSVLFGYGYTF
TRBV2	TRBD1	-	TRBJ1-5	TGTGCCAGTCTAGGGACAGGACCAAATCAGCCCCAGCATTTT	CASLGTGPNQPQHF
TRBV7-8	-	-	TRBJ1-5	TGTGCCAGCAGCTTGGGGTTTAGCAATCAGCCCCAGCATTTT	CASSLGFSNQPQHF
TRBV7-2	TRBD1	few	TRBJ2-1	TGTGCCAGCAGCTTAGCGCTGTCAGGGGGCAATGAGCAGTTCTTC	CASSLALSGGNEQFF
TRBV6-1	-	-	TRBJ1-2	TGTGCCAGCACCGGGGATCGGAACTATGGCTACACCTTC	CASTGDRNYGYTF
TRBV15	-	-	TRBJ2-7	TGTGCCACCAGCGGCCCGGGACCATCGAACGTATACGAGCAGTACTTC	CATSGPGPSNVYEQYF
TRBV11-2	TRBD2	-	TRBJ2-7	TGTGCCAGCAGCTGGGGACTAGCGGGCTCCTCCTACGAGCAGTACTTC	CASSWGLAGSSYEQYF
TRBV2	-	many	TRBJ1-2	TGTGCCAGCAGTGAAGGAAAAGGGTACCTGGCTGGCTACACCTTC	CASSEGKGYLAGYTF
TRBV7-9	TRBD1	-	TRBJ1-2	TGTGCCAGCAGCTCGGGACAGAATTATGGCTACACCTTC	CASSSGQNYGYTF
TRBV4-2	-	-	TRBJ2-3	TGTGCCAGCAGCCAATCAGATACGCAGTATTTT	CASSQSDTQYF
TRBV28	-	-	TRBJ2-7	TGTGCCAGCAGTGTTTGGGACAACTCCTACGAGCAGTACTTC	CASSVWDNSYEQYF